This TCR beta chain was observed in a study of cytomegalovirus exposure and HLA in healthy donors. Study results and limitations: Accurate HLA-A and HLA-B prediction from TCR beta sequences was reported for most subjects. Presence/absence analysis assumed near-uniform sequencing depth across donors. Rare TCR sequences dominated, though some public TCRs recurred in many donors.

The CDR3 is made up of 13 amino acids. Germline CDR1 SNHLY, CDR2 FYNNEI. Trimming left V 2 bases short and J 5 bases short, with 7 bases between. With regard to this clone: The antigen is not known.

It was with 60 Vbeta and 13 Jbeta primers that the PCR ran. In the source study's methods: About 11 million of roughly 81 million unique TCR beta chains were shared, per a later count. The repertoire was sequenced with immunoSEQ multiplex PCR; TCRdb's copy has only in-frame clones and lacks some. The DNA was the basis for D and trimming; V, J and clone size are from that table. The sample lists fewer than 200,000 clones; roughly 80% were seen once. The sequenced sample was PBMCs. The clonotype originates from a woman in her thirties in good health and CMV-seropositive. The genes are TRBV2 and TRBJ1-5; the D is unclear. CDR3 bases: TGTGCCAGCAGTGAAAACGGTTATCAGCCCCAGCATTTT. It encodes CASSENGYQPQHF. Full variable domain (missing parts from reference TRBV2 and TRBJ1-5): EPEVTQTPSHQVTQMGQEVILRCVPISNHLYFYWYRQILGQKVEFLVSFYNNEISEKSEIFDDQFSVERPDGSNFTLKIRSTKLEDSAMYFCASSENGYQPQHFGDGTRLSIL.